A selection of T cell receptor beta chains follows, all from one sample in a study of identical twins. Via MiXCR, TCRdb re-called the 5' RACE reads, giving one row per CDR3 protein. This table has roughly 470,000 distinct CDR3 sequences, roughly an eighth appearing once. This sample was also put to use in a study of yellow fever vaccine responses in identical twins.

The sequenced material came from CD4+ T cells sorted from blood. These receptors were obtained from a woman aged 18-29 years in good health. Each CDR3 is given with its conserved first and last residue. Fields, in order: clone size, J gene, D gene, V gene, CDR3 protein, CDR3 DNA. A D gene is named only where the DNA matches it firmly. Size is omitted from some rows. Given values are once, few, many or a class for expanded clones.

many | TRBJ2-1 | . | TRBV12-3/TRBV12-4 | CASSPRYNEQFF | TGTGCCAGCAGTCCCCGTTACAATGAGCAGTTCTTC
. | TRBJ2-7 | TRBD1 | TRBV20-1 | CSAREGIVGQGSYEQYF | TGCAGTGCTAGAGAAGGTATAGTGGGACAGGGCTCCTACGAGCAGTACTTC
. | TRBJ1-1 | . | TRBV12-3/TRBV12-4 | CASKPDTLNTEAFF | TGTGCCAGCAAACCAGACACCCTCAACACTGAAGCTTTCTTT
. | TRBJ2-2 | . | TRBV7-3 | CASSSSAGRGNTGELFF | TGTGCCAGCAGCTCCTCGGCGGGCAGGGGGAACACCGGGGAGCTGTTTTTT
few | TRBJ2-2 | TRBD2 | TRBV7-2 | CASSLGTSGGSTGELFF | TGTGCCAGCAGCCTGGGGACTAGCGGGGGGAGTACCGGGGAGCTGTTTTTT
. | TRBJ1-1 | . | TRBV12-3/TRBV12-4 | CASSFRGANTEAFF | TGTGCCAGCAGTTTCCGGGGGGCGAACACTGAAGCTTTCTTT
. | TRBJ1-6 | TRBD1 | TRBV11-2 | CASSHTGGSYNSPLHF | TGTGCCAGCAGCCACACAGGGGGGTCCTATAATTCACCCCTCCACTTT
few | TRBJ2-5 | . | TRBV7-2 | CASSLARMETQYF | TGTGCCAGCAGCTTAGCCCGAATGGAGACCCAGTACTTC
many | TRBJ2-1 | . | TRBV7-2 | CASSGSVDEQFF | TGTGCCAGCAGCGGGAGTGTTGATGAGCAGTTCTTC
. | TRBJ2-1 | . | TRBV19 | CASSLNWYNEQFF | TGTGCCAGTAGCCTGAACTGGTACAATGAGCAGTTCTTC
. | TRBJ2-1 | . | TRBV11-3 | CASSLSTNEQFF | TGTGCCAGCAGTCTTAGTACCAATGAGCAGTTCTTC
once | TRBJ2-1 | TRBD2 | TRBV20-1 | CSAPPSGLVRRESNNEQFF | TGCAGTGCGCCACCGAGTGGACTAGTTCGGCGGGAGTCCAACAATGAGCAGTTCTTC
few | TRBJ2-1 | . | TRBV28 | CASSLPAGLGSYNEQFF | TGTGCCAGCAGTTTACCGGCAGGGTTGGGCTCCTACAATGAGCAGTTCTTC
many | TRBJ2-3 | . | TRBV5-5 | CASSPPVSTDTQYF | TGTGCCAGCAGCCCCCCTGTGAGCACAGATACGCAGTATTTT
many | TRBJ2-7 | TRBD2 | TRBV28 | CASSSSGSLYEQYF | TGTGCCAGCAGTTCTAGCGGGAGTCTGTACGAGCAGTACTTC
few | TRBJ2-1 | TRBD1 | TRBV29-1 | CSVGQGAGEQFF | TGCAGCGTAGGACAGGGGGCAGGTGAGCAGTTCTTC
few | TRBJ2-1 | . | TRBV11-3 | CASSPRGAISYNEQFF | TGTGCCAGCAGCCCCAGGGGAGCCATCTCCTACAATGAGCAGTTCTTC
many | TRBJ2-7 | . | TRBV29-1 | CSVGQGPGEQYF | TGCAGCGTTGGCCAGGGTCCTGGCGAGCAGTACTTC
few | TRBJ2-4 | . | TRBV12-3/TRBV12-4 | CASISAGKNIQYF | TGTGCCAGCATTTCAGCCGGGAAAAACATTCAGTACTTC
many | TRBJ2-7 | . | TRBV10-1 | CASSDGEGHSYEQYF | TGCGCCAGCAGTGACGGTGAGGGGCATTCCTACGAGCAGTACTTC
. | TRBJ2-1 | TRBD2 | TRBV28 | CASRRLAGGLSYNEQFF | TGTGCCAGCAGACGACTAGCGGGGGGCCTCTCCTACAATGAGCAGTTCTTC
. | TRBJ2-5 | TRBD1 | TRBV12-3/TRBV12-4 | CASSRGSGQGILETQYF | TGTGCCAGCAGTCGGGGGTCGGGACAGGGGATCTTGGAGACCCAGTACTTC
. | TRBJ2-7 | TRBD2 | TRBV28 | CASSIRGGGINEQYF | TGTGCCAGCAGTATACGAGGCGGGGGGATCAACGAGCAGTACTTC
few | TRBJ2-3 | TRBD2 | TRBV7-9 | CATHRSGGVSDTQYF | TGTGCCACACACCGAAGCGGGGGGGTGTCAGATACGCAGTATTTT
. | TRBJ2-5 | TRBD2 | TRBV20-1 | CSAGRTSGGLETQYF | TGCAGTGCTGGACGGACTAGCGGGGGGTTAGAGACCCAGTACTTC
. | TRBJ1-6 | . | TRBV3-1 | CASSQQSSPLHF | TGTGCCAGCAGCCAACAGAGTTCACCCCTCCACTTT
few | TRBJ1-1 | . | TRBV12-3/TRBV12-4 | CATRNSTEAFF | TGTGCCACCAGAAATTCCACTGAAGCTTTCTTT
few | TRBJ1-1 | TRBD1 | TRBV10-3 | CAISESTGAISEAFF | TGTGCCATCAGTGAGTCAACAGGGGCCATATCTGAAGCTTTCTTT
few | TRBJ2-1 | TRBD2 | TRBV28 | CASSSPGLVYNEQFF | TGTGCCAGCAGTTCTCCGGGACTAGTCTACAATGAGCAGTTCTTC
few | TRBJ2-5 | TRBD2 | TRBV20-1 | CSARPPGLGETQYF | TGCAGTGCTAGACCTCCGGGACTAGGAGAGACCCAGTACTTC
few | TRBJ2-1 | . | TRBV6-5 | CASSYRLDRSSYNEQFF | TGTGCCAGCAGTTACCGGCTAGACCGGAGCTCCTACAATGAGCAGTTCTTC
. | TRBJ2-1 | . | TRBV3-1 | CAPLSYNEQFF | TGTGCCCCCCTCTCCTACAATGAGCAGTTCTTC
. | TRBJ1-2 | . | TRBV9 | CASSVQGGRYGYTF | TGTGCCAGCAGCGTACAAGGGGGGAGGTATGGCTACACCTTC
. | TRBJ2-3 | TRBD2 | TRBV5-1 | CASSARGGLGNTDTQYF | TGCGCCAGCAGCGCGAGGGGGGGACTAGGCAACACAGATACGCAGTATTTT
. | TRBJ2-7 | . | TRBV19 | CASSAPGTNYEQYF | TGTGCCAGTAGTGCCCCCGGGACAAACTACGAGCAGTACTTC
few | TRBJ2-5 | TRBD2 | TRBV5-1 | CASSPTGLAGGFSNQETQYF | TGCGCCAGCAGCCCCACGGGACTAGCGGGGGGGTTTTCGAACCAAGAGACCCAGTACTTC
. | TRBJ2-2 | . | TRBV3-1 | CASSPLTVANTGELFF | TGTGCCAGCAGCCCTCTGACAGTGGCGAACACCGGGGAGCTGTTTTTT
. | TRBJ2-3 | TRBD2 | TRBV11-2 | CASSFKPPAGDGTLSTDTQYF | TGTGCCAGCAGTTTCAAACCCCCAGCGGGGGATGGCACTCTTAGCACAGATACGCAGTATTTT
few | TRBJ2-7 | . | TRBV29-1 | CSVVFPGPYEQYF | TGCAGCGTTGTTTTTCCAGGGCCCTACGAGCAGTACTTC
. | TRBJ1-5 | . | TRBV20-1 | CSARDYRDGNQPQHF | TGCAGTGCTAGAGACTACCGGGACGGAAATCAGCCCCAGCATTTT